The present T cell receptor beta chain was sequenced within a study of cytomegalovirus exposure and HLA in healthy donors. Study observations and caveats: Later analysis suggested most CMV-associated TCR beta chains were HLA-restricted. Several top significant clusters appeared, in a later analysis, to be linked to common viral pathogens. It is likely that the observed cluster of highly shared sequence variants was a sequencing artifact.

Primers included in the PCR were 60 Vbeta and 13 Jbeta primers. Generated by immunoSEQ multiplex PCR, the TCRdb table keeps only in-frame clones and is missing some. The data contain about 160,000 clones, about three quarters of them singletons. This clone has more than one count but fewer than ten. Antigen: not known. CDR3 size: 15 residues. Germline CDR1 and CDR2: LNHNV and YYDKDF (reference sequence). The ends lost 3 bases at V and 6 bases at J; junction bases unmatched: 3. Each donor's status was that of a healthy bone marrow donor. The chain uses TRBV15 and TRBJ2-3; 13 bases agree with TRBD2. The sequence was obtained from a woman aged 40 to 55 in good health and CMV-seropositive. The sequenced material came from PBMCs. The CDR3 DNA sequence: TGTGCCACCAGCAGTACTAGCGGGGGGGGCGATACGCAGTATTTT. This gives the protein CATSSTSGGGDTQYF.